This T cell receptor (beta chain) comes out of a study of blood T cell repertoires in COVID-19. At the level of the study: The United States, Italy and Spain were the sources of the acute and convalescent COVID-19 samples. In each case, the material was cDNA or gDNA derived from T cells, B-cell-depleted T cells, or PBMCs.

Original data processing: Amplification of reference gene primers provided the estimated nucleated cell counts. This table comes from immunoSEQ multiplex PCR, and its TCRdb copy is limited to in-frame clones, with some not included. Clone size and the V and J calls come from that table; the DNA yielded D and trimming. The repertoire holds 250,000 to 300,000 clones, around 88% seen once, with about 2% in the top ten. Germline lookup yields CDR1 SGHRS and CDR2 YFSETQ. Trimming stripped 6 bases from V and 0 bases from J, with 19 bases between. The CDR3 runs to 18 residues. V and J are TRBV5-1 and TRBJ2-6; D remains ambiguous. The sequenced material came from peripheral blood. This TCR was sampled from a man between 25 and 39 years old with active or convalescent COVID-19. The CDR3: CASILGDFKSSGANVLTF. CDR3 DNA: TGCGCCAGCATCCTAGGAGACTTTAAAAGCTCTGGGGCCAACGTCCTGACTTTC.